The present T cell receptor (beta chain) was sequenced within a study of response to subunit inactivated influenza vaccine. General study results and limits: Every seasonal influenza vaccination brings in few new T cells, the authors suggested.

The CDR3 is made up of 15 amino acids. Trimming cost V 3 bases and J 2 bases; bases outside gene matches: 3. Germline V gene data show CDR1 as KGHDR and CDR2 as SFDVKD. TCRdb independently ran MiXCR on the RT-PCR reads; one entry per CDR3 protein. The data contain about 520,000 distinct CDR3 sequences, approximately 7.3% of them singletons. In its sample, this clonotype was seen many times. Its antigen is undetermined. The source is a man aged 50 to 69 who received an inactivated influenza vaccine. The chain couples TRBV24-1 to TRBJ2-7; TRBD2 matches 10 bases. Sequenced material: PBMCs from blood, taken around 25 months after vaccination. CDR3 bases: TGTGCCACCAGTGATAGCGGGAGGGGCGCCTACGAGCAGTACTTC. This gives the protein CATSDSGRGAYEQYF.